This TCR beta chain was recorded in a study of blood T cell repertoires in COVID-19. Study-wide context: Acute and convalescent COVID-19 specimens originated in the United States, Italy and Spain. From T cells, B-cell-depleted T cells, or PBMCs came the material, which was cDNA or gDNA.

In the authors' methods: Reference gene primer amplification gave estimated nucleated cell counts. TCRdb's table, derived via immunoSEQ multiplex PCR, lists solely in-frame clones and lacks some. V, J and clone size derive from that table, while D and trimming were established from the DNA sequence. The sample gives roughly 100,000 clones, around 88% of which show up once; around 2% is in the top ten. There are 14 residues in the CDR3. CDR1 SGHTA and CDR2 FQGNSA come from the germline V gene. The ends were cut back, 8 bases at V and 0 bases at J, with 13 bases in the middle. The chain combines TRBV7-2 with TRBJ1-2; D remains ambiguous. The clonotype was recovered from a middle-aged man with COVID-19, enrolled during active disease. The sample taken for sequencing was peripheral blood. CDR3 DNA sequence: TGTGCCAGCGAAAGGCAGGTAGCTAACTATGGCTACACCTTC. Protein product: CASERQVANYGYTF. Full variable domain (remainder filled in from reference TRBV7-2 and TRBJ1-2): GAGVSQSPSNKVTEKGKDVELRCDPISGHTALYWYRQSLGQGLEFLIYFQGNSAPDKSGLPSDRFSAERTGGSVSTLTIQRTQQEDSAVYLCASERQVANYGYTFGSGTRLTVV.